Shown below are 5 T cell receptor beta chains from a single sample sequenced in a study of vaccination and CD4 T cells after COVID-19. The sample's treatment: approximately nine-day PBMC culture with coronavirus spike peptide pools or control peptides (ViraFEST assay). No antigen has been assigned to these receptors. Cultured CD4+ T-cell DNA underwent Oncomine TCR Beta short-read sequencing. TCRdb reprocessed the PCR reads with MiXCR, giving one entry per CDR3 protein. The repertoire consists of about 27,000 distinct CDR3 sequences, with less than 80% occurring once and the leading ten covering roughly a sixth. The sequencing used CD4+ T cells from blood, cultured in vitro, collected after SARS-CoV-2 vaccination. The receptors come from a human donor who received a COVID-19 vaccine.

The chain joins TRBV20-1 to TRBJ2-3; 11 bases agree with TRBD2. Unmatched junction bases numbered 4, after V lost 5 bases and J lost 3 bases. Germline V gene data show CDR1 as DFQATT and CDR2 as SNEGSKA (reference sequence). The CDR3 length is 14 residues. The CDR3: CSALAGGLTDTQYF. CDR3 sequence (DNA): TGCAGTGCTTTAGCGGGGGGGCTAACAGATACGCAGTATTTT.

The rearrangement uses TRBV15 and TRBJ2-1; 8 bases agree with TRBD1. The CDR3 consists of 17 residues. Germline loops: CDR1 LNHNV, CDR2 YYDKDF (reference sequence). Unmatched junction bases numbered 10, after V lost 1 base and J lost 5 bases. DNA for the CDR3: TGTGCCACCAGCAGAGCCCGGGGACAGGCGTCACACAATGAGCAGTTCTTC. It translates to CATSRARGQASHNEQFF.

The chain uses TRBV19 and TRBJ2-5, with 9 positions matching TRBD1. V shed 4 bases and J 2 bases; nucleotides not matched to a gene: 5. The germline CDR1 and CDR2 sequences are LNHDA and SQIVND (reference sequence). CDR3 length equals 15 residues. For the CDR3, the DNA is TGTGCCAGTAGTACCCCGGGACAGGGACAAGAGACCCAGTACTTC. Translation: CASSTPGQGQETQYF. Variable domain in full (rest from reference TRBV19 and TRBJ2-5): DGGITQSPKYLFRKEGQNVTLSCEQNLNHDAMYWYRQDPGQGLRLIYYSQIVNDFQKGDIAEGYSVSREKKESFPLTVTSAQKNPTAFYLCASSTPGQGQETQYFGPGTRLLVL.

This clonotype appeared a few times. The chain joins TRBV24-1 to TRBJ2-3; 12 nucleotides agree with TRBD2. Per the germline V gene, CDR1 is KGHDR and CDR2 is SFDVKD. The CDR3 loop spans 17 amino acids. The junction had 7 bases not matched to a gene; V was cut back by 1 base and J by 6 bases. The CDR3 loop is CATSDLPSGGAVDTQYF. In DNA, the CDR3 is TGTGCCACCAGTGATTTACCTAGCGGGGGGGCAGTGGATACGCAGTATTTT.

The chain recombines TRBV6-5 with TRBJ2-3; maybe TRBD1 (5 bases). Trimming cost V 4 bases and J 6 bases, with 11 bases left between them. Germline-derived CDR1 and CDR2 are MNHEY and SVGAGI. The CDR3 contains 13 residues. CDR3 loop: CASSLGPGDTQYF. Here the CDR3 DNA reads TGTGCCAGCAGTTTGGGGCCAGGTGATACGCAGTATTTT.